A selection of T cell receptor beta chains follows, all from one sample in a study of shared clonotypes between healthy human individuals. The data were produced by immunoSEQ multiplex PCR, yet TCRdb's version contains in-frame clones alone and is incomplete. The data show about half a million clones, with about 80% seen just once and approximately 12% held by the top ten. Sequenced: PBMCs. Every receptor here comes from a woman in her forties in good health. Some clones in this sample may be carry-over from other donors' samples. Both conserved end residues are part of each CDR3. D genes are given only for firm matches. Part of the rows lack a size; the others show once, few, many or a class for expanded clones.

cdr3_aa: CASSLAVVGETQYF; cdr3_nt: TGCGCCAGCAGCTTGGCAGTGGTCGGGGAGACCCAGTACTTC; v_call: TRBV5-1; d_call: -; j_call: TRBJ2-5; clone_size: once
cdr3_aa: CASSLGPGQVGNEQFF; cdr3_nt: TGCGCCAGCAGCTTGGGTCCGGGACAGGTAGGGAATGAGCAGTTCTTC; v_call: TRBV5-1; d_call: TRBD1; j_call: TRBJ2-1; clone_size: once
cdr3_aa: CASSLRLEGTDTQYF; cdr3_nt: TGTGCCAGCAGCCTCCGCTTGGAGGGTACAGATACGCAGTATTTT; v_call: TRBV5-6; d_call: -; j_call: TRBJ2-3; clone_size: once
cdr3_aa: CASSLGGPGMGETQYF; cdr3_nt: TGTGCCAGCAGCTTAGGGGGACCGGGTATGGGAGAGACCCAGTACTTC; v_call: TRBV7-2; d_call: -; j_call: TRBJ2-5; clone_size: -
cdr3_aa: CASRLGGTDTQYF; cdr3_nt: TGTGCCAGCAGGTTGGGGGGAACAGATACGCAGTATTTT; v_call: TRBV7-8; d_call: -; j_call: TRBJ2-3; clone_size: -
cdr3_aa: CACSQRGWSSYNEQFF; cdr3_nt: TGTGCCTGCAGCCAAAGGGGCTGGAGCTCCTACAATGAGCAGTTCTTC; v_call: TRBV30; d_call: -; j_call: TRBJ2-1; clone_size: -
cdr3_aa: CATSRDSGSTGELFF; cdr3_nt: TGTGCCACCAGCAGAGACTCAGGGTCCACCGGGGAGCTGTTTTTT; v_call: TRBV15; d_call: -; j_call: TRBJ2-2; clone_size: -
cdr3_aa: CASSPQAGNQPQHF; cdr3_nt: TGTGCCAGCAGTCCCCAAGCGGGTAATCAGCCCCAGCATTTT; v_call: TRBV27; d_call: -; j_call: TRBJ1-5; clone_size: -
cdr3_aa: CASSVGGGSSYNEQFF; cdr3_nt: TGTGCCAGCAGCGTAGGTGGCGGCAGCTCCTACAATGAGCAGTTCTTC; v_call: TRBV9; d_call: -; j_call: TRBJ2-1; clone_size: -
cdr3_aa: CASSQEVTSGNYPPYEQYF; cdr3_nt: TGTGCCAGCAGCCAAGAGGTGACTAGCGGGAATTACCCCCCCTACGAGCAGTACTTC; v_call: TRBV14; d_call: TRBD2; j_call: TRBJ2-7; clone_size: -
cdr3_aa: CASTKGANTYNEQFF; cdr3_nt: TGTGCCAGCACCAAGGGGGCGAACACCTACAATGAGCAGTTCTTC; v_call: TRBV9; d_call: TRBD1; j_call: TRBJ2-1; clone_size: -
cdr3_aa: CASSARQGPNTEAFF; cdr3_nt: TGTGCCAGCAGCGCCCGACAGGGACCGAACACTGAAGCTTTCTTT; v_call: TRBV9; d_call: TRBD1; j_call: TRBJ1-1; clone_size: -
cdr3_aa: CASSYGDREETQYF; cdr3_nt: TGTGCCAGCAGTTACGGGGACAGGGAAGAGACCCAGTACTTC; v_call: TRBV6-6; d_call: TRBD1; j_call: TRBJ2-5; clone_size: -
cdr3_aa: CASSTRLAGTGELFF; cdr3_nt: TGTGCCAGCAGCACCAGGCTAGCGGGCACCGGGGAGCTGTTTTTT; v_call: TRBV7-2; d_call: TRBD2; j_call: TRBJ2-2; clone_size: -
cdr3_aa: CASSPNLRQEQFF; cdr3_nt: TGTGCCAGCAGCCCCAACCTAAGGCAGGAGCAGTTCTTC; v_call: TRBV7-3; d_call: -; j_call: TRBJ2-1; clone_size: once
cdr3_aa: CASSLAGSAGANVLTF; cdr3_nt: TGCGCCAGCAGCTTGGCGGGGTCCGCTGGGGCCAACGTCCTGACTTTC; v_call: TRBV5-1; d_call: -; j_call: TRBJ2-6; clone_size: -
cdr3_aa: CASSEVALTWEYF; cdr3_nt: TGTGCCAGCAGTGAAGTTGCCCTGACGTGGGAGTACTTC; v_call: TRBV6-1; d_call: -; j_call: TRBJ2-7; clone_size: once
cdr3_aa: CASSLGDRGIYGYTF; cdr3_nt: TGTGCCAGCAGCTTAGGGGACAGGGGGATATATGGCTACACCTTC; v_call: TRBV5-6; d_call: TRBD1; j_call: TRBJ1-2; clone_size: -
cdr3_aa: CSVAGLGYEQYF; cdr3_nt: TGCAGCGTTGCGGGACTAGGTTACGAGCAGTACTTC; v_call: TRBV29-1; d_call: TRBD2; j_call: TRBJ2-7; clone_size: -
cdr3_aa: CASSSPGTGLFGYTF; cdr3_nt: TGTGCCAGCAGTTCCCCCGGGACAGGGTTGTTTGGCTACACCTTC; v_call: TRBV6-1; d_call: TRBD1; j_call: TRBJ1-2; clone_size: -
cdr3_aa: CASSDAQDYGYTF; cdr3_nt: TGTGCCAGCAGTGACGCGCAGGACTATGGCTACACCTTC; v_call: TRBV2; d_call: -; j_call: TRBJ1-2; clone_size: -
cdr3_aa: CASSLGWNTGELFF; cdr3_nt: TGTGCCAGCAGCTTAGGCTGGAACACCGGGGAGCTGTTTTTT; v_call: TRBV11-2; d_call: -; j_call: TRBJ2-2; clone_size: few
cdr3_aa: CAIRLAGVDEQYF; cdr3_nt: TGTGCCATCAGGTTAGCGGGAGTAGACGAGCAGTACTTC; v_call: TRBV10-3; d_call: TRBD2; j_call: TRBJ2-7; clone_size: -
cdr3_aa: CASSLAGTGEETQYF; cdr3_nt: TGTGCCAGCAGCTTAGCCGGGACAGGGGAAGAGACCCAGTACTTC; v_call: TRBV5-5; d_call: TRBD1; j_call: TRBJ2-5; clone_size: -
cdr3_aa: CASSLNPTRTEAFF; cdr3_nt: TGTGCCAGCAGCTTAAATCCGACACGAACTGAAGCTTTCTTT; v_call: TRBV7-3; d_call: -; j_call: TRBJ1-1; clone_size: -
cdr3_aa: CAISAPGTVSYEQYF; cdr3_nt: TGTGCCATCAGCGCCCCCGGGACTGTTTCCTACGAGCAGTACTTC; v_call: TRBV10-3; d_call: -; j_call: TRBJ2-7; clone_size: -
cdr3_aa: CASRNTRGGETQYF; cdr3_nt: TGCGCCAGCAGAAATACAAGGGGGGGCGAGACCCAGTACTTC; v_call: TRBV10-2; d_call: -; j_call: TRBJ2-5; clone_size: -
cdr3_aa: CASSPRDRFLGYTF; cdr3_nt: TGCGCCAGCAGCCCCCGGGACAGATTCCTGGGCTACACCTTC; v_call: TRBV4-1; d_call: TRBD1; j_call: TRBJ1-2; clone_size: -
cdr3_aa: CASSSTGDSNQPQHF; cdr3_nt: TGTGCCAGCAGCTCCACGGGGGATAGCAATCAGCCCCAGCATTTT; v_call: TRBV11-2; d_call: -; j_call: TRBJ1-5; clone_size: few
cdr3_aa: CASSLNRGLYGYTF; cdr3_nt: TGTGCCAGCAGTTTAAACAGGGGGCTGTATGGCTACACCTTC; v_call: TRBV28; d_call: TRBD1; j_call: TRBJ1-2; clone_size: -
cdr3_aa: CASRGVVSYEQYF; cdr3_nt: TGTGCCAGCAGGGGTGTAGTCTCCTACGAGCAGTACTTC; v_call: TRBV2; d_call: -; j_call: TRBJ2-7; clone_size: -
cdr3_aa: CASSLALQQPYEQYF; cdr3_nt: TGCGCCAGCAGCTTGGCCCTACAGCAGCCCTACGAGCAGTACTTC; v_call: TRBV5-1; d_call: -; j_call: TRBJ2-7; clone_size: -
cdr3_aa: CASSYGGNYGYTF; cdr3_nt: TGTGCCAGCAGTTACGGGGGTAACTATGGCTACACCTTC; v_call: TRBV28; d_call: -; j_call: TRBJ1-2; clone_size: many
cdr3_aa: CASSPGTGGLWQFF; cdr3_nt: TGTGCCAGCAGCCCCGGGACAGGGGGACTCTGGCAGTTCTTC; v_call: TRBV7-9; d_call: TRBD1; j_call: TRBJ2-1; clone_size: once
cdr3_aa: CASSLSGARGNTEAFF; cdr3_nt: TGTGCCAGCAGCTTAAGTGGGGCCAGGGGGAACACTGAAGCTTTCTTT; v_call: TRBV7-3; d_call: -; j_call: TRBJ1-1; clone_size: -
cdr3_aa: CASSFRTETYEQYF; cdr3_nt: TGTGCCAGCAGCTTTAGGACAGAGACGTACGAGCAGTACTTC; v_call: TRBV7-9; d_call: -; j_call: TRBJ2-7; clone_size: -
cdr3_aa: CASSGGLAGVDEQYF; cdr3_nt: TGCGCCAGCAGCGGGGGACTAGCGGGAGTGGACGAGCAGTACTTC; v_call: TRBV5-1; d_call: TRBD2; j_call: TRBJ2-7; clone_size: -
cdr3_aa: CASSLGTGGDTEAFF; cdr3_nt: TGTGCCAGCAGTTTAGGGACAGGGGGGGACACTGAAGCTTTCTTT; v_call: TRBV27; d_call: TRBD1; j_call: TRBJ1-1; clone_size: few
cdr3_aa: CASSLRVQGVDTGELFF; cdr3_nt: TGCGCCAGCAGCCTAAGGGTACAGGGGGTGGACACCGGGGAGCTGTTTTTT; v_call: TRBV5-1; d_call: TRBD1; j_call: TRBJ2-2; clone_size: -
cdr3_aa: CASSFPGRGGDQPQHF; cdr3_nt: TGTGCCAGCAGTTTCCCCGGCAGGGGAGGGGATCAGCCCCAGCATTTT; v_call: TRBV28; d_call: -; j_call: TRBJ1-5; clone_size: -
cdr3_aa: CASSPAGMVNEQFF; cdr3_nt: TGTGCCAGTTCCCCGGCCGGCATGGTCAATGAGCAGTTCTTC; v_call: TRBV6-5; d_call: -; j_call: TRBJ2-1; clone_size: few
cdr3_aa: CASSSSTSRNYNEQFF; cdr3_nt: TGTGCCAGCAGCTCCTCGACTAGCAGAAACTACAATGAGCAGTTCTTC; v_call: TRBV7-9; d_call: TRBD2; j_call: TRBJ2-1; clone_size: -
cdr3_aa: CASSFRPDRGFGEQYF; cdr3_nt: TGTGCCAGCAGCTTTAGGCCCGACAGGGGATTCGGCGAGCAGTACTTC; v_call: TRBV7-8; d_call: TRBD1; j_call: TRBJ2-7; clone_size: -
cdr3_aa: CASTVGGRGYNEQFF; cdr3_nt: TGTGCCAGCACCGTAGGCGGGCGGGGGTACAATGAGCAGTTCTTC; v_call: TRBV7-9; d_call: TRBD2; j_call: TRBJ2-1; clone_size: -
cdr3_aa: CASSLAGGPGTQYF; cdr3_nt: TGTGCCAGCAGCTTAGCGGGAGGTCCGGGGACCCAGTACTTC; v_call: TRBV6-6; d_call: TRBD2; j_call: TRBJ2-5; clone_size: -
cdr3_aa: CASSVGVSGSGGGEQFF; cdr3_nt: TGTGCCAGCAGCGTAGGGGTTAGCGGGAGTGGTGGCGGTGAGCAGTTCTTC; v_call: TRBV9; d_call: TRBD2; j_call: TRBJ2-1; clone_size: -
cdr3_aa: CASSLGGTEETQYF; cdr3_nt: TGCGCCAGCAGCTTGGGCGGGACAGAAGAGACCCAGTACTTC; v_call: TRBV5-1; d_call: -; j_call: TRBJ2-5; clone_size: -